Each of the 31 T cell receptor beta chains below was sequenced from the same sample in a study of OX40 agonist ivuxolimab in advanced cancers. Clones were read by immunoSEQ multiplex PCR, and TCRdb kept only the in-frame ones, dropping some. The sample records 70,000 or so clones, 75% to 90% being singletons. The specimen was CD4+ or CD8+ T cells sorted from blood, collected in a trial of the OX40 agonist ivuxolimab. These receptors were obtained from an adult with an advanced solid tumor such as melanoma, head and neck, liver or kidney cancer.

For the CDR3, the DNA is TGTGCCAGGGGGGTCCCGATAAGCACTGAAGCTTTCTTT. This sequence encodes CARGVPISTEAFF. The chain uses TRBV7-2 and TRBJ1-1; D possibly corresponds to TRBD1 (5 bases). The germline V gene has CDR1 SGHTA and CDR2 FQGNSA. V shed 9 bases and J shed 4 bases, with 15 bases lying between them. The CDR3 runs 13 residues.

The V call is TRBV2, the J call TRBJ2-3, with 9 bases aligning to TRBD1. Trimming removed 3 bases from V and 2 bases from J; junction bases left unmatched: 3. CDR1 is SNHLY and CDR2 is FYNNEI in the germline V gene. The CDR3 extends over 15 amino acids. The CDR3 DNA sequence: TGTGCCAGCAGTGACGGGACAGGGAACACAGATACGCAGTATTTT. This translates into CASSDGTGNTDTQYF. Using reference TRBV2 and TRBJ2-3 for the parts outside the CDR3, the full variable domain is EPEVTQTPSHQVTQMGQEVILRCVPISNHLYFYWYRQILGQKVEFLVSFYNNEISEKSEIFDDQFSVERPDGSNFTLKIRSTKLEDSAMYFCASSDGTGNTDTQYFGPGTRLTVL.

This chain connects TRBV5-1 to TRBJ1-2; TRBD1 agrees at 7 bases. This CDR3 comprises 14 residues. Germline CDR1 is SGHRS and CDR2 is YFSETQ. Trimming took 0 bases from V and 7 from J; bases not matched to a gene: 6. The CDR3, as DNA: TGCGCCAGCAGCTTGGACTCAGGGGGGGCTGGCTACACCTTC. This gives the protein CASSLDSGGAGYTF.

This chain connects TRBV10-3 to TRBJ1-1; unclear D gene. Trimming left V 0 bases short and J 7 bases short, with 9 bases between. Germline V gene data show CDR1 as ENHRY and CDR2 as SYGVKD. The CDR3 has 13 amino acids. CDR3 coding DNA: TGTGCCATCAGTGAGTCCGGAGGTAGTGAAGCTTTCTTT. Its protein is CAISESGGSEAFF.

V and J are TRBV2 and TRBJ1-6, with 8 bases that match TRBD1. This CDR3 spans 16 amino acids. Germline V gives CDR1 SNHLY, CDR2 FYNNEI. V shed 7 bases, J shed 2 bases, and the junction held 7 bases outside the gene matches. The CDR3 sequence is CASIDRGMTYNSPLHF. The CDR3 region has the DNA TGTGCCAGCATTGACAGGGGAATGACCTATAATTCACCCCTCCACTTT. Combining the CDR3 with reference TRBV2 and TRBJ1-6 gives the whole variable domain EPEVTQTPSHQVTQMGQEVILRCVPISNHLYFYWYRQILGQKVEFLVSFYNNEISEKSEIFDDQFSVERPDGSNFTLKIRSTKLEDSAMYFCASIDRGMTYNSPLHFGNGTRLTVT.

The chain is built from TRBV7-3 and TRBJ1-1; a possible D gene is TRBD1 (5 bases). From germline, CDR1 is SGHTA and CDR2 FQGTGA. With 3 bases removed from V and 5 bases from J, the gap between germline ends came to 16 bases. The CDR3 spans 15 residues. CDR3 in DNA: TGTGCCAGCAGCTTGGGAGGGGCCGGGAGGACTGAAGCTTTCTTT. This codes for CASSLGGAGRTEAFF. Full variable domain (missing parts from reference TRBV7-3 and TRBJ1-1): GAGVSQTPSNKVTEKGKYVELRCDPISGHTALYWYRQSLGQGPEFLIYFQGTGAADDSGLPNDRFFAVRPEGSVSTLKIQRTERGDSAVYLCASSLGGAGRTEAFFGQGTRLTVV.

The chain couples TRBV2 to TRBJ1-5; 7 bases are shared with TRBD1. This CDR3 has 14 residues. V was clipped by 1 base and J by 6 bases; unmatched bases: 3. Germline CDR1 and CDR2: SNHLY and FYNNEI. The CDR3 DNA is TGTGCCAGCAGTGAAGAGTCAGGGGGTCAGCCCCAGCATTTT. Its protein is CASSEESGGQPQHF.

This clone was found a few times. This chain uses TRBV5-3 with TRBJ1-5, with TRBD1 as a possible D gene (5 bases). TRBV5-3 is labeled an ORF, and its function is uncertain. V gave up 4 bases and J gave up 6 bases, with 14 bases separating them. The CDR3 loop spans 14 amino acids. This chain's CDR3 is CARSTTDLGQPQHF. Written as DNA, the CDR3 is TGTGCCAGAAGCACGACAGATCTCGGTCAGCCCCAGCATTTT.

The chain has TRBV4-1 and TRBJ2-1; the match to TRBD2 covers 10 bases. The CDR3 spans 17 residues. Germline V gene sequence: CDR1 MGHRA, CDR2 YSYEKL. Trimming at V came to 5 bases and at J to 10 bases, leaving 17 bases not matched to a gene. The CDR3, as DNA: TGCGCCAGCAGCGGGATTTATCGGATAGCGGGAGGAAGGGAGCAGTTCTTC. Amino acid sequence: CASSGIYRIAGGREQFF.

This sequence joins TRBV6-5 and TRBJ2-5; TRBD1 matches at 7 bases. V lost 5 bases and J lost 4; bases outside the gene matches: 7. Germline CDR1 reads MNHEY; CDR2 reads SVGAGI. The CDR3 is made up of 14 amino acids. CDR3 bases: TGTGCCAGCAGTCCCCGATGGACAGGAGAGACCCAGTACTTC. This translates into CASSPRWTGETQYF.

The CDR3 reads CASSWTVKGTEAFF. DNA for the CDR3: TGTGCCAGCAGCTGGACGGTTAAGGGCACTGAAGCTTTCTTT. The chain employs TRBV5-5 and TRBJ1-1; the D is unclear. The length of the CDR3 is 14 residues. The V gene's germline CDR1 is SGHKS and CDR2 YYEKEE (reference sequence). Trimming removed 3 bases from V and 4 bases from J, with 13 bases in between.

The chain combines TRBV7-9 with TRBJ2-5; no clear D gene. Trimming stripped 1 base from V and 2 bases from J, with 5 bases between. CDR1 and CDR2 (germline): SEHNR, FQNEAQ (reference sequence). CDR3 size: 13 residues. The CDR3 sequence: CASSLVPQETQYF. Written as DNA, the CDR3 is TGTGCCAGCAGCTTAGTTCCACAAGAGACCCAGTACTTC.

The J gene is TRBJ1-1, the V gene TRBV7-2; D might be TRBD1 (5 bases). Looked up from germline, CDR1 is SGHTA and CDR2 is FQGNSA. The CDR3 spans 14 residues. V lost 5 bases and J lost 4, with 14 bases in between. This CDR3 reads CASSTRQRSTEAFF. The CDR3 DNA follows: TGTGCCAGCAGCACCCGACAGAGGAGCACTGAAGCTTTCTTT. The variable domain in full, with the rest retrieved from reference TRBV7-2 and TRBJ1-1, is GAGVSQSPSNKVTEKGKDVELRCDPISGHTALYWYRQSLGQGLEFLIYFQGNSAPDKSGLPSDRFSAERTGGSVSTLTIQRTQQEDSAVYLCASSTRQRSTEAFFGQGTRLTVV.

This chain connects TRBV19 to TRBJ1-4, with 7 bases fitting TRBD1. Germline CDR1 LNHDA, CDR2 SQIVND (reference sequence). With 6 bases clipped from V and 0 bases from J, the junction kept 4 bases outside the gene matches. The CDR3 totals 15 residues. CDR3 bases: TGTGCCAGTAGCCAGGGGGGAGCAACTAATGAAAAACTGTTTTTT. It encodes CASSQGGATNEKLFF.

This chain uses TRBV15 with TRBJ1-5; D unresolved. V dropped 4 bases and J dropped 6 bases, with 13 bases sitting between them. The CDR3 consists of 14 residues. Germline CDR1 reads LNHNV; CDR2 reads YYDKDF (reference sequence). The CDR3 sequence: CATSTRLVSQPQHF. The CDR3 DNA is TGTGCCACCAGCACGCGTCTTGTGAGTCAGCCCCAGCATTTT.

The V and J genes are TRBV5-1 and TRBJ2-5; 14 bases are a match to TRBD2. The CDR3 loop spans 18 amino acids. The V gene end was trimmed by 0 bases and the J gene end by 1 base; junction bases not matched to a gene: 5. Germline-derived CDR1 and CDR2 are SGHRS and YFSETQ. DNA for the CDR3: TGCGCCAGCAGCTTGGCCGCGACTAGCGGGGGGGTCCAAGAGACCCAGTACTTC. This translates into CASSLAATSGGVQETQYF.

The chain is built from TRBV2 and TRBJ1-5, with D uncertain. This CDR3 spans 12 amino acids. Germline V gives CDR1 SNHLY, CDR2 FYNNEI. V lost 4 bases and J lost 6, with 7 bases in between. The CDR3 reads CASSARGQPQHF. CDR3 nucleotides: TGTGCCAGCAGTGCACGGGGTCAGCCCCAGCATTTT.

This sequence joins TRBV28 and TRBJ2-4; 13 nucleotides line up with TRBD2. This CDR3 has 16 amino acids. Losses at the gene ends were 3 bases for V and 6 bases for J; bases not matched to a gene: 5. Germline V gene data show CDR1 as MDHEN and CDR2 as SYDVKM. The CDR3: CASSFTSGGALNIQYF. CDR3 coding DNA: TGTGCCAGCAGTTTTACTAGCGGGGGGGCTTTAAACATTCAGTACTTC.

J is TRBJ2-2 and V is TRBV7-3; TRBD1 matches 7 bases. The CDR3 has 13 amino acids. Trimming removed 4 bases from V and 6 bases from J; junction bases left unmatched: 2. CDR1 and CDR2 (germline): SGHTA, FQGTGA. CDR3 sequence: CASSSTGAGELFF. DNA for the CDR3: TGTGCCAGCAGCTCTACAGGGGCCGGGGAGCTGTTTTTT.

The J gene is TRBJ1-2, the V gene TRBV2; D is ambiguous. Germline V lookup: CDR1 SNHLY, CDR2 FYNNEI. The CDR3 is 14 amino acids. V was cut by 2 bases and J by 1 base, with 8 bases left in between. The DNA for the CDR3 is TGTGCCAGCAGTGAACAACAGCGTAACTATGGCTACACCTTC. Translated: CASSEQQRNYGYTF.

This clone was recorded once. The chain has TRBV5-6 and TRBJ1-6; D is perhaps TRBD1 (5 bases). CDR1 and CDR2 from the germline V gene are SGHDT and YYEEEE. V dropped 4 bases and J dropped 9 bases, with 8 bases sitting between them. The CDR3 has 12 amino acids. The DNA for the CDR3 is TGTGCCAGCAGCCGGAGGGGTTCACCCCTCCACTTT. Translation gives CASSRRGSPLHF.

The chain has TRBV5-1 and TRBJ1-4; D is unclear. The CDR3 consists of 17 residues. From germline, CDR1 is SGHRS and CDR2 YFSETQ. Trimming shortened V by 4 bases and J by 8 bases, and 24 bases separated the two germline ends. CDR3 nucleotides: TGCGCCAGCAGCCAGTTGCCCCCACAAGGAAATAACGAAAAACTGTTTTTT. Translation: CASSQLPPQGNNEKLFF. The variable domain in full, completed from reference TRBV5-1 and TRBJ1-4, reads KAGVTQTPRYLIKTRGQQVTLSCSPISGHRSVSWYQQTPGQGLQFLFEYFSETQRNKGNFPGRFSGRQFSNSRSEMNVSTLELGDSALYLCASSQLPPQGNNEKLFFGSGTQLSVL.

This CDR3 reads CASSEVGELFF. The CDR3 DNA reads as TGTGCCAGCAGTGAGGTCGGGGAGCTGTTTTTT. This chain joins TRBV6-1 and TRBJ2-2; D is unclear. V lost 3 bases and J 7 bases, leaving 3 bases between the germline ends. Germline V gene sequence: CDR1 MNHNS, CDR2 SASEGT. The CDR3 length is 11 residues.

The genes are TRBV11-2 and TRBJ2-7; 9 nucleotides agree with TRBD1. Per germline, CDR1 SGHAT and CDR2 FQNNGV. V dropped 5 bases and J dropped 8; count of bases not matched to a gene: 16. The CDR3 has 16 residues. This chain's CDR3 is CASSTTGGAVSGQQYF. The CDR3 region has the DNA TGTGCCAGCAGCACTACAGGGGGCGCGGTCTCGGGTCAGCAGTACTTC.

The count of this clone is one. The chain links TRBV18 to TRBJ1-1, with D unresolved. This CDR3 spans 14 amino acids. V was cut by 0 bases and J by 1 base, with 6 bases left in between. Germline V gene sequence: CDR1 KGHSH, CDR2 LQKENI. The CDR3 coding sequence is TGTGCCAGCTCACCACCAAGCCAGAACACTGAAGCTTTCTTT. Its protein product is CASSPPSQNTEAFF.

J is TRBJ2-7 and V is TRBV19, with 10 positions matching TRBD1. V lost 4 bases and J lost 3; bases outside the gene matches: 9. The CDR3 contains 16 residues. Germline CDR1 is LNHDA and CDR2 is SQIVND (reference sequence). The CDR3 spells CASSTPGTGVVYEQYF. The DNA of the CDR3 is TGTGCCAGTAGTACCCCCGGGACAGGGGTCGTCTACGAGCAGTACTTC.

The rearrangement uses TRBV29-1 and TRBJ1-1; perhaps TRBD1 as D (6 bases). CDR1 is SQVTM, CDR2 ANQGSEA, per germline. The CDR3 runs to 13 residues. Between the trimmed V and J ends, which lost 3 bases and 1 base, there was a span of 9 bases. The CDR3 nucleotides are TGCAGCGTTGACGAGGGGGGGAACACTGAAGCTTTCTTT. Residues: CSVDEGGNTEAFF.

V and J are TRBV14 and TRBJ1-2; D uncertain. V was cut by 4 bases and J by 2 bases, with 5 bases left in between. Germline CDR1 SGHDN, CDR2 FVKESK. There are 12 residues in the CDR3. CDR3 bases: TGTGCCAGCAGCCGCCGGAACTATGGCTACACCTTC. The encoded protein is CASSRRNYGYTF.

This chain joins TRBV27 and TRBJ1-6; 8 bases align to TRBD1. This CDR3 comprises 16 residues. Germline lookup yields CDR1 MNHEY and CDR2 SMNVEV (reference sequence). V lost 3 bases to trimming and J lost 14 bases; unmatched junction nucleotides: 15. CDR3 loop: CASSLSRTGSTRALHF. In DNA, the CDR3 is TGTGCCAGCAGTTTGTCCCGGACAGGGTCCACACGGGCCCTCCACTTT.

The genes are TRBV5-6 and TRBJ2-6; TRBD1 matches at 8 bases. The CDR3 is 18 residues long. The V segment lost 1 base and the J segment 4 bases; nucleotides outside the gene matches: 10. Per the germline V gene, CDR1 is SGHDT and CDR2 is YYEEEE. The DNA of the CDR3 is TGTGCCAGCAGCTTGCGCGTTCAGGGGGCGAGAGGGGCCAACGTCCTGACTTTC. Protein product: CASSLRVQGARGANVLTF.

The chain is built from TRBV18 and TRBJ2-1; 8 bases match TRBD2. V shed 0 bases and J 0 bases; nucleotides not matched to a gene: 7. This CDR3 is 18 amino acids long. The germline V gene encodes CDR1 KGHSH and CDR2 LQKENI. This chain's CDR3 is CASSPPLRGLGSYNEQFF. CDR3 nucleotides: TGTGCCAGCTCACCACCGCTGAGGGGACTAGGCTCCTACAATGAGCAGTTCTTC.